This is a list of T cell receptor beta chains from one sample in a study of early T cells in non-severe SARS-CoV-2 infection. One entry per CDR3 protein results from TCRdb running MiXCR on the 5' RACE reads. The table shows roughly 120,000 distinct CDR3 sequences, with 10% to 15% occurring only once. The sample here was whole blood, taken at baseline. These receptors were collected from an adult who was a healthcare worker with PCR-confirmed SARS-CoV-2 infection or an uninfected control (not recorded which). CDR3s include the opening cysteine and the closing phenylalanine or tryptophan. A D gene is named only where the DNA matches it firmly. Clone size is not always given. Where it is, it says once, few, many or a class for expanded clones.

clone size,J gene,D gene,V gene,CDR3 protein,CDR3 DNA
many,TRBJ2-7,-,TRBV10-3,CAISGETNYEQYF,TGTGCCATCAGCGGTGAGACAAACTACGAGCAGTACTTC
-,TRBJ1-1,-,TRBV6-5,CASSYAQSAEAFF,TGTGCCAGCAGTTACGCCCAGTCCGCTGAAGCTTTCTTT
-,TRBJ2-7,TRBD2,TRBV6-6,CASSYTSGRSYEQYF,TGTGCCAGCAGTTACACTAGCGGGAGGTCCTACGAGCAGTACTTC
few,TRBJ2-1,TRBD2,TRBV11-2,CASSSPSGSYNEQFF,TGTGCCAGCAGCTCTCCTAGCGGTTCCTACAATGAGCAGTTCTTC
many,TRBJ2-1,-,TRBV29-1,CSVKADRADEQFF,TGCAGCGTCAAAGCGGATAGAGCCGATGAGCAGTTCTTC
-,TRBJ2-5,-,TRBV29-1,CSVEYGAETQYF,TGCAGCGTTGAGTATGGCGCGGAGACCCAGTACTTC
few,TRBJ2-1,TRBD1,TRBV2,CASRVGQGEKFF,TGTGCCAGCAGAGTGGGACAGGGGGAAAAGTTCTTC
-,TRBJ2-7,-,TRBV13,CASSPRENNEQYF,TGTGCCAGCAGCCCCCGGGAGAACAACGAGCAGTACTTC
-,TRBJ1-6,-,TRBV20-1,CSARDPASSSYNSPLHF,TGCAGTGCTAGAGATCCAGCCTCTAGCTCCTATAATTCACCCCTCCACTTT
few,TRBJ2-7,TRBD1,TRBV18,CASSPPGQIYEQYF,TGTGCCAGCTCACCTCCGGGACAGATCTACGAGCAGTACTTC
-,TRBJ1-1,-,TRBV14,CASSQDQHTEAFF,TGTGCCAGCAGCCAAGATCAACACACTGAAGCTTTCTTT
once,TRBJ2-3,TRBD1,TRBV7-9,CASSGVRGRSTDTQYF,TGTGCCAGCAGTGGGGTGAGGGGGCGAAGCACAGATACGCAGTATTTT
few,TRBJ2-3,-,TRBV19,CASSIGQTGADTQYF,TGTGCCAGTAGTATAGGACAGACTGGCGCAGATACGCAGTATTTT
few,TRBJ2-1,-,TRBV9,CASSVAVSSYNEQFF,TGTGCCAGCAGCGTAGCGGTCTCCTCCTACAATGAGCAGTTCTTC
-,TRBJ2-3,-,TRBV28,CASSLSWSRRTDTQYF,TGTGCCAGCAGTTTATCCTGGTCTAGACGCACAGATACGCAGTATTTT
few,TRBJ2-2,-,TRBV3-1,CASSRTEGTGELFF,TGTGCCAGCAGCCGGACGGAGGGCACCGGGGAGCTGTTTTTT
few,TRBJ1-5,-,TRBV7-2,CASSAHQNQPQHF,TGTGCCAGCAGCGCCCACCAGAATCAGCCCCAGCATTTT
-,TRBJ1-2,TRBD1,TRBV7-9,CGSRPGQGGALDYGYTF,TGTGGCAGCAGGCCGGGACAGGGAGGAGCACTCGACTATGGCTACACCTTC
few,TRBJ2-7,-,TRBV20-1,CSARSTRGNAYEQYF,TGCAGTGCTAGAAGCACTAGAGGGAATGCCTACGAGCAGTACTTC
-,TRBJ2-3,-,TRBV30,CAWSVSGNTQYF,TGTGCCTGGAGTGTAAGTGGGAATACGCAGTATTTT
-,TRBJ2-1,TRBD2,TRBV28,CASSVAGPINEQFF,TGTGCCAGCAGCGTAGCGGGACCCATAAATGAGCAGTTCTTC
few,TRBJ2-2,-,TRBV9,CASSVEGIGELFF,TGTGCCAGCAGCGTAGAGGGGATTGGGGAGCTGTTTTTT
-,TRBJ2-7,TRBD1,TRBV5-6,CASSLAGQGGYEQYF,TGTGCCAGCAGCTTGGCCGGACAGGGCGGCTACGAGCAGTACTTC
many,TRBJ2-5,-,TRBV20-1,CSASRDTQETQYF,TGCAGTGCTAGCCGGGACACCCAAGAGACCCAGTACTTC
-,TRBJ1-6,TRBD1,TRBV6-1,CASRQGAVGNSPLHF,TGTGCCAGCAGACAGGGGGCTGTCGGGAATTCACCCCTCCACTTT
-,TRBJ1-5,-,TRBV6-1,CASSRLEGNQPQHF,TGTGCCAGCTCTCGACTAGAGGGCAATCAGCCCCAGCATTTT
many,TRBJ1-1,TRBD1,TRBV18,CASSSTGNSEVFF,TGTGCCAGCTCATCGACAGGGAACTCTGAAGTTTTCTTT
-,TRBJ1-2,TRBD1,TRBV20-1,CSASQGANYGYTF,TGCAGTGCTAGTCAGGGGGCCAACTATGGCTACACCTTC
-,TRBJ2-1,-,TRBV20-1,CSATKYNEQFF,TGCAGTGCTACGAAATACAATGAGCAGTTCTTC
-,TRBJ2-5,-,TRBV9,CASSVAVALETQYF,TGTGCCAGCAGCGTAGCTGTAGCGCTGGAGACCCAGTACTTC
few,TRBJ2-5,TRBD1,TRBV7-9,CASSPGQGAETQYF,TGTGCCAGCAGCCCCGGACAGGGGGCAGAGACCCAGTACTTC
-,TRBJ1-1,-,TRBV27,CATPGRGVNTEAFF,TGTGCCACCCCGGGCAGGGGCGTGAACACTGAAGCTTTCTTT
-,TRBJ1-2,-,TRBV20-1,CSAEGRGSNYGYTF,TGCAGTGCGGAGGGGAGGGGATCTAACTATGGCTACACCTTC
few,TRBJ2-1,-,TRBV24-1,CATSARGGHLPMYNEQFF,TGTGCCACCAGTGCTAGGGGGGGACACCTACCGATGTACAATGAGCAGTTCTTC
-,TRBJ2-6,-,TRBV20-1,CSARERGFSGANVLTF,TGCAGTGCTAGAGAGAGGGGATTCTCTGGGGCCAACGTCCTGACTTTC
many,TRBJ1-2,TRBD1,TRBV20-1,CSAREGTGGYGYTF,TGCAGTGCTAGAGAGGGGACAGGGGGCTATGGCTACACCTTC
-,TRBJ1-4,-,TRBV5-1,CASSLQGFEKLFF,TGCGCCAGCAGCTTGCAAGGGTTTGAAAAACTGTTTTTT
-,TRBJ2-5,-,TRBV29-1,CSVVLFETQYF,TGCAGCGTTGTTTTGTTTGAGACCCAGTACTTC
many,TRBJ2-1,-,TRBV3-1,CASSLGLSSYNEQFF,TGTGCCAGCAGCCTAGGGCTGAGCTCCTACAATGAGCAGTTCTTC
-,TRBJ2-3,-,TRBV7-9,CASSVYGGDTQYF,TGTGCCAGCAGCGTATACGGGGGAGATACGCAGTATTTT
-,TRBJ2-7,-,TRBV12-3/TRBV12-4,CASTSLGSHYEQYF,TGTGCCAGCACCTCCTTGGGGTCCCACTACGAGCAGTACTTC
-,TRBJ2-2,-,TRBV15,CATSRDGDYTGELFF,TGTGCCACCAGCAGAGATGGGGATTACACCGGGGAGCTGTTTTTT
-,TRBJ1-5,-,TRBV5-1,CASSEGDQPQHF,TGCGCCAGCAGCGAGGGTGACCAGCCCCAGCATTTT
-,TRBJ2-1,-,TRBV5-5,CASSLNTNEQFF,TGTGCCAGCAGCCTTAACACCAATGAGCAGTTCTTC
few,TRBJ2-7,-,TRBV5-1,CASSLAAGDPYEQYF,TGCGCCAGCAGCTTGGCGGCAGGGGATCCCTACGAGCAGTACTTC
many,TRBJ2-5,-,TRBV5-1,CASSLSAGPETQYF,TGCGCCAGCAGCTTGAGCGCAGGGCCCGAGACCCAGTACTTC
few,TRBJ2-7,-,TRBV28,CASRLTGPYYEQYF,TGTGCCAGCAGACTCACGGGACCATACTACGAGCAGTACTTC
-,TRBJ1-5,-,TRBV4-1,CASSQDLLASYNQPQHF,TGCGCCAGCAGCCAAGATCTACTCGCCAGTTACAATCAGCCCCAGCATTTT
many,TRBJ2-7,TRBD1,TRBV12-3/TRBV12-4,CASSLAHRGNYEQYF,TGTGCCAGCAGTTTGGCCCACAGGGGAAACTACGAGCAGTACTTC
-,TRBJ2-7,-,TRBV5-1,CASSPDSSLSEQYF,TGCGCCAGCAGCCCCGACAGTAGCCTAAGCGAGCAGTACTTC